This T cell receptor beta chain came from a study of beta chain features in type 1 diabetes. General observations from the study: Comparison showed that naive, central memory and Treg TCRB repertoires appeared more similar among patients than among healthy donors.

Many counts were recorded for this clone. The antigen remains undetermined. Expressed TCRB transcripts were sequenced, since all the RNA that had been isolated was reverse transcribed. Read counts averaged roughly 4 million for samples of naive, central memory and regulatory T cells. The repertoire was sequenced with immunoSEQ multiplex PCR; TCRdb's copy has only in-frame clones and lacks some. Found here are some 900,000 clones, about a sixth of them singletons; the top ten hold around 0.02%. A heparinised blood draw that averaged roughly 120 mL was obtained once from each donor. The CDR3 is 16 amino acids. Between the trimmed V and J ends, which lost 0 bases and 7 bases, there was a span of 16 bases. Germline loops: CDR1 SGHDN, CDR2 FVKESK.

The TCR sequence derives from a woman aged 18 to 35 in good health. The sample was naive CD4+ T cells from blood. The chain has TRBV14 and TRBJ2-1; tentative D call: TRBD1 (5 bases). CDR3 coding DNA: TGTGCCAGCAGCCAAGATATTGGGGCAGTAGCTAATGAGCAGTTCTTC. The encoded protein is CASSQDIGAVANEQFF.